Detailed here is one T cell receptor (beta chain). Original data processing: Counts of nucleated cells, estimated from reference gene primer amplification, were obtained. Clones were sequenced by immunoSEQ multiplex PCR, and TCRdb holds only the in-frame ones, with some missing. The V and J calls and the clone size are those of that table, but D and trimming were determined from the DNA. The sample includes around 200,000 clones, about 88% seen only once; the top ten take roughly 2.7%. Participant age was roughly 18 to 90 years, and participants resided in 25 or so US areas. Cohort assignment relied on participant-reported clinical history. These data belong to a study of blood T cell repertoires in COVID-19. Study in general: The cDNA or gDNA used as material had been derived from T cells, B-cell-depleted T cells, or PBMCs.

V dropped 3 bases and J dropped 4 bases, with 16 bases sitting between them. This CDR3 has 16 amino acids. CDR1 SNHLY and CDR2 FYNNEI come from the germline V gene. The chain couples TRBV2 to TRBJ2-1, with a tentative D call TRBD1 (7 bases). Sequencing was carried out using PBMCs or T cells enriched from blood (not recorded which). The clonotype was recovered from a woman aged 25-40 years who had recovered from COVID-19. The CDR3 DNA is TGTGCCAGCAGTGAGGCAGGGGGGATATTTTACAATGAGCAGTTCTTC. Translation gives CASSEAGGIFYNEQFF.